The next 22 T cell receptor beta chains were all read from a single sample in a study of identical twins. TCRdb ran MiXCR on the 5' RACE reads and lists one entry per CDR3 protein. The data hold 450,000 or so distinct CDR3 sequences, with approximately 14% observed a single time. The sample also formed part of further work on yellow fever vaccine responses in identical twins.

Sequencing input: CD4+ T cells sorted from blood. Receptor source: a woman in her late teens or twenties in good health.

The chain links TRBV15 to TRBJ2-1; tentative D call: TRBD2 (6 bases). This CDR3 is built from 14 residues. Trimming took off 0 bases at V and 6 bases at J, with 9 bases between the two ends. The germline V gene has CDR1 LNHNV and CDR2 YYDKDF (reference sequence). In DNA, the CDR3 is TGTGCCACCAGCAGAGATGCCGGGGGCAATGAGCAGTTCTTC. Translation: CATSRDAGGNEQFF.

The rearrangement links TRBV4-2 to TRBJ2-1; a possible D gene is TRBD1 (6 bases). The CDR3 length is 16 residues. V gave up 4 bases and J gave up 5 bases, with 18 bases separating them. Germline assignment: CDR1 LGHNA and CDR2 YNFKEQ. The CDR3 loop reads CASSRSGQGQHNEQFF. The CDR3 nucleotides are TGTGCCAGCAGCCGAAGTGGCCAGGGACAACACAATGAGCAGTTCTTC.

In this sample, this clonotype turned up a few times. The chain joins TRBV18 to TRBJ2-2; the D is unclear. This CDR3 is 14 amino acids long. Germline V gene data show CDR1 as KGHSH and CDR2 as LQKENI. With 3 bases removed from V and 4 bases from J, the gap between germline ends came to 9 bases. The CDR3 bases are TGTGCCAGCTCACCCGCTCCGGGCACCGGGGAGCTGTTTTTT. As protein: CASSPAPGTGELFF.

This rearrangement joins TRBV19 to TRBJ2-3, with TRBD2 as a possible D gene (7 bases). Trimming cost V 3 bases and J 5 bases, with 15 bases left between them. The CDR3 contains 15 residues. Germline CDR1 is LNHDA and CDR2 is SQIVND (reference sequence). CDR3 residues: CASSIGGAREDTQYF. The DNA for the CDR3 is TGTGCCAGTAGTATTGGGGGGGCGCGCGAAGATACGCAGTATTTT. The full variable domain, in which reference TRBV19 and TRBJ2-3 provide the parts outside the CDR3, is DGGITQSPKYLFRKEGQNVTLSCEQNLNHDAMYWYRQDPGQGLRLIYYSQIVNDFQKGDIAEGYSVSREKKESFPLTVTSAQKNPTAFYLCASSIGGAREDTQYFGPGTRLTVL.

This clonotype was seen at least ten times. The CDR3 nucleotides read TGTGCCAGCACTTATCACGGGACTGAAGCTTTCTTT. It yields the protein CASTYHGTEAFF. V is TRBV2 and J is TRBJ1-1; D not certain. This CDR3 is 12 amino acids long. Germline-derived CDR1 and CDR2 are SNHLY and FYNNEI. V was trimmed by 7 bases and J by 5 bases, leaving 11 bases between them.

This clonotype was observed a few times. The rearrangement joins TRBV28 to TRBJ2-7; D is unclear. Per the germline V gene, CDR1 is MDHEN and CDR2 is SYDVKM. This CDR3 has 15 amino acids. V dropped 2 bases and J dropped 0 bases, with 11 bases sitting between them. The CDR3 coding sequence is TGTGCCAGCAGTTTAGGGCAGGCCAGCTCCTACGAGCAGTACTTC. Encoded protein: CASSLGQASSYEQYF.

The gene calls are TRBV7-8 and TRBJ1-1; TRBD1 agrees at 7 bases. Per germline, CDR1 SGHVS and CDR2 FQNEAQ. The CDR3 totals 12 residues. V lost 1 base and J lost 9; bases outside the gene matches: 2. CDR3 coding DNA: TGTGCCAGCAGCTTAGACAGGGGAAAAGCTTTCTTT. It specifies CASSLDRGKAFF.

The V gene is TRBV20-1, the J gene TRBJ2-1, with D tentatively TRBD1 (6 bases). The ends were cut back, 6 bases at V and 15 bases at J, with 15 bases in the middle. Germline V CDR1 and CDR2: DFQATT, SNEGSKA (reference sequence). The CDR3 runs to 10 residues. CDR3 region: CSAPGALAFF. CDR3 nucleotide sequence: TGCAGTGCACCAGGGGCCTTAGCGTTCTTC.

The CDR3 DNA follows: TGTGCCATCTGTTTTCTAATGGGTCTCGGGGACAGGGTCCACAATGAGCAGTTCTTC. It codes for CAICFLMGLGDRVHNEQFF. The V and J genes are TRBV12-3 or TRBV12-4 and TRBJ2-1; 9 positions match TRBD1. The CDR3 runs 19 residues. V trimming: 10 bases; J trimming: 5 bases; junction bases outside the gene matches: 24.

This clonotype was detected a few times. The CDR3 bases are TGCGCCAGCAGCTTCCGGGACAGTCACTACGAGCAGTACTTC. It encodes CASSFRDSHYEQYF. The rearrangement joins TRBV5-1 to TRBJ2-7, with 7 bases aligning to TRBD1. After removal of 2 bases from V and 3 bases from J, the junction contained 5 bases not matched to a gene. From germline, CDR1 is SGHRS and CDR2 YFSETQ. The CDR3 has 14 amino acids.

This clonotype was recorded a few times. The V call is TRBV3-1, the J call TRBJ2-1; 16 bases align to TRBD2. The CDR3 has 15 amino acids. With V trimmed by 3 bases and J by 12 bases, 5 bases remained unmatched. Germline V gives CDR1 LGHDT, CDR2 YNNKEL (reference sequence). CDR3 in amino acids: CASSHPGTSGRGQFF. The CDR3 DNA sequence: TGTGCCAGCAGCCACCCCGGGACTAGCGGGAGGGGGCAGTTCTTC.

On this clonotype: A junction boundary mismatches the germline segment, possibly from a read error. V usage is TRBV10-1 and J usage is TRBJ2-5; 9 bases fit TRBD2. The CDR3 spans 14 residues. Germline CDR1 is WNHNN and CDR2 is SYGVQD (reference sequence). Written as DNA, the CDR3 is TGCGCCAGCAGTGAGTCGGGACTAGCCCCACAGCTGGACTTC. Translation gives CASSESGLAPQLDF.

The V call is TRBV5-1, the J call TRBJ2-4; D gene unclear. The germline gives CDR1 SGHRS, CDR2 YFSETQ. The CDR3 has 15 amino acids. Trimming took 0 bases from V and 5 from J, leaving 12 bases between them. CDR3 region: CASSLEGRRENIQYF. CDR3 in DNA: TGCGCCAGCAGCTTGGAAGGACGGAGAGAAAACATTCAGTACTTC.

This clonotype was seen ten or more times. The CDR3 DNA is TGCGCCAGCAGTGAACTAGGAGGACCTGATGGCTACACCTTC. Amino acids: CASSELGGPDGYTF. The V call is TRBV10-2, the J call TRBJ1-2, with unresolved D. The CDR3 extends over 14 amino acids. Trimming cost V 3 bases and J 6 bases, with 14 bases left between them. The germline CDR1 and CDR2 sequences are WSHSY and SAAADI.

This clonotype was seen a few times. Because the CDR3 is missing its conserved closing phenylalanine or tryptophan, this is likely a read error. The DNA is left out, because the CDR3 cannot be placed on it with certainty; the CDR3 is given as TCRdb lists it. CDR3 in amino acids: CASSTHLPL. The chain employs TRBV21-1 and TRBJ2-4. TRBV21-1 constitutes a pseudogene. The CDR3 length equals 9 residues, ends included.

The V call is TRBV29-1, the J call TRBJ2-1; D is tentatively TRBD1 or TRBD2 (5 bases each). The germline V gene encodes CDR1 SQVTM and CDR2 ANQGSEA. V lost 1 base to trimming and J lost 2 bases, with 9 bases between them. The CDR3 runs to 14 residues. The CDR3 DNA sequence: TGCAGCGTTGAAGTGGGGGTCCCCTACAATGAGCAGTTCTTC. Amino acids: CSVEVGVPYNEQFF.

The sample holds many counts of this clonotype. This rearrangement joins TRBV5-5 to TRBJ2-1; weak D call: TRBD1 (6 bases). Trimming pared 4 bases from V and 7 bases from J, leaving 21 bases between. Germline loops: CDR1 SGHKS, CDR2 YYEKEE (reference sequence). This CDR3 has 16 amino acids. In nucleotides, the CDR3 is TGTGCCAGCAGCCCTCCATCCAGGGGATTGGGGAATGAGCAGTTCTTC. Protein product: CASSPPSRGLGNEQFF.

The V call is TRBV10-3, the J call TRBJ2-1; 12 bases fit TRBD1. This CDR3 has 15 residues. The junction had 6 bases not matched to a gene; V was cut back by 6 bases and J by 6 bases. The germline V gene encodes CDR1 ENHRY and CDR2 SYGVKD. CDR3 coding DNA: TGTGCCATCAGCACACCGGGACAGGGGGCCAATGAGCAGTTCTTC. The encoded protein is CAISTPGQGANEQFF.

This clonotype was recorded at least ten times. The rearrangement links TRBV4-1 to TRBJ2-1; a weak D match, TRBD2 (7 bases). CDR3 length: 16 amino acids. V lost 4 bases and J 6 bases, leaving 19 bases between the germline ends. In germline, CDR1 is MGHRA, CDR2 YSYEKL. CDR3 bases: TGCGCCAGCAGCCCCTCTGGCGGGGGCCTAGGCAATGAGCAGTTCTTC. Protein: CASSPSGGGLGNEQFF.

The genes are TRBV12-3 or TRBV12-4 and TRBJ1-3; D not resolved. This CDR3 spans 13 amino acids. Deletions cut 6 bases from V and 12 bases from J, with 18 bases between. The CDR3 coding sequence is TGTGCCAGCAGCTCCTCGGTTCGAGGCCGCATATATTTT. This encodes CASSSSVRGRIYF.

This clonotype was seen a handful of times. DNA of the CDR3: TGTGCCAGCAGCCAAACTAGCGTTTCCTACGAGCAGTACTTC. The encoded protein is CASSQTSVSYEQYF. V usage is TRBV3-1 and J usage is TRBJ2-7; 7 nucleotides line up with TRBD2. CDR3 length: 14 amino acids. Trimming cost V 2 bases and J 1 base; bases outside gene matches: 2. Germline-derived CDR1 and CDR2 are LGHDT and YNNKEL (reference sequence).

Only a few counts were recorded for this clonotype. V and J are TRBV20-1 and TRBJ2-7; the match to TRBD2 covers 7 bases. Germline V gene data show CDR1 as DFQATT and CDR2 as SNEGSKA (reference sequence). Trimming cost V 0 bases and J 6 bases; bases outside gene matches: 11. The CDR3 runs 15 residues. The CDR3 sequence is CSAREPGRLALEQYF. CDR3 nucleotide sequence: TGCAGTGCTAGAGAACCCGGTCGACTAGCCCTCGAGCAGTACTTC.